Listed below are T cell receptor beta chains from one sample, sequenced in a study of graft-versus-host responses after intestinal transplantation. TCRdb keeps only in-frame clones here, not all; method: immunoSEQ multiplex PCR. The sample has tens of thousands of clones, 91% seen once. No cognate antigen is known for these TCRs. Sequencing was performed on unstimulated CD4+ T cells sorted from spleen or lymph node cells, taken before intestinal transplant. The receptors here all came from a human donor who received an intestinal transplant. Each CDR3 is given with its conserved first and last residue. D genes are given only for firm matches. For some rows the clone size is stated as once, few or many, or as a class when expanded; others skip it.

cdr3_aa,cdr3_nt,d_call,v_call,j_call,clone_size
CASSLVTGFYGYTF,TGTGCCAGCAGTCTAGTAACAGGTTTTTATGGCTACACCTTC,.,TRBV27,TRBJ1-2,.
CASSRDRVSYEQYF,TGTGCCAGCAGCCGGGACAGGGTCTCCTACGAGCAGTACTTC,TRBD1,TRBV7-2,TRBJ2-7,.
CASSLAASGGSEQFF,TGTGCCAGCAGCTTAGCGGCTAGCGGGGGCAGTGAGCAGTTCTTC,TRBD2,TRBV7-6,TRBJ2-1,.
CASSVLAGAEAFF,TGTGCCAGCAGCGTATTGGCGGGTGCTGAAGCTTTCTTT,.,TRBV9,TRBJ1-1,few
CASSLATGAYNEQFF,TGTGCCAGCAGCTTAGCGACAGGAGCCTACAATGAGCAGTTCTTC,.,TRBV7-2,TRBJ2-1,.
CASRQGGGSGEQYF,TGTGCCAGCAGACAAGGGGGCGGGTCTGGCGAGCAGTACTTC,TRBD1,TRBV5-1,TRBJ2-7,.
CASRPQQGVNTEAFF,TGTGCCAGCAGACCTCAACAGGGAGTCAACACTGAAGCTTTCTTT,.,TRBV6-5,TRBJ1-1,.
CASSLQGVDQPQHF,TGTGCCAGCTCACTACAGGGTGTGGATCAGCCCCAGCATTTT,.,TRBV18,TRBJ1-5,.
CASQQGIYNSPLHF,TGTGCCAGTCAACAGGGTATCTATAATTCACCCCTCCACTTT,.,TRBV13,TRBJ1-6,.
CASSHARRGGLANTGELFF,TGTGCCAGCAGCCACGCAAGGCGGGGGGGCCTCGCGAACACCGGGGAGCTGTTTTTT,TRBD2,TRBV7-9,TRBJ2-2,.
CASSLAMSSGANVLTF,TGTGCCAGCAGCTTAGCGATGAGCTCTGGGGCCAACGTCCTGACTTTC,.,TRBV7-9,TRBJ2-6,.
CASSYGVEETQYF,TGCGCCAGCAGCTACGGGGTGGAAGAGACCCAGTACTTC,.,TRBV5-1,TRBJ2-5,.
CASSEGRGNFQQYF,TGTGCCAGCAGTGAGGGTAGGGGGAACTTCCAGCAGTACTTC,.,TRBV2,TRBJ2-7,.
CASSQRQGNEKLFF,TGTGCCAGCAGCCAGCGACAGGGGAATGAAAAACTGTTTTTT,TRBD1,TRBV7-2,TRBJ1-4,.
CASSLRQGFSYEQYF,TGTGCCAGCAGCCTAAGACAGGGTTTTTCCTACGAGCAGTACTTC,TRBD1,TRBV7-6,TRBJ2-7,.
CASSPDSFYTEAFF,TGTGCCAGCAGCCCGGACAGCTTCTACACTGAAGCTTTCTTT,.,TRBV11-1,TRBJ1-1,.
CASSYSGGILNTEAFF,TGTGCCAGCAGTTACTCCGGAGGGATTTTGAACACTGAAGCTTTCTTT,.,TRBV6-5,TRBJ1-1,.
CASSLEGPGAQYF,TGTGCCAGCAGCTTAGAGGGGCCGGGGGCCCAGTACTTC,.,TRBV7-2,TRBJ2-5,.
CASSARSGVINEQFF,TGTGCCAGCAGCGCGCGTAGTGGAGTTATCAATGAGCAGTTCTTC,.,TRBV9,TRBJ2-1,.
CASSRGAPQFF,TGTGCCAGCAGTCGGGGGGCCCCACAGTTCTTC,.,TRBV6-6,TRBJ2-1,.
CASSSEVGTGEFRANVLTF,TGTGCCAGCTCAAGCGAAGTCGGGACAGGGGAGTTCAGGGCCAACGTCCTGACTTTC,TRBD1,TRBV18,TRBJ2-6,.
CASSNRTGVGYEQYF,TGCGCCAGCAGCAACAGAACAGGGGTAGGCTACGAGCAGTACTTC,TRBD1,TRBV5-1,TRBJ2-7,.
CASSPFRDTSTYNEQFF,TGTGCCAGCAGCCCCTTCCGGGACACCTCTACCTACAATGAGCAGTTCTTC,.,TRBV7-2,TRBJ2-1,.
CASSSRTASTDTQYF,TGTGCCAGCAGCTCTCGGACAGCCAGCACAGATACGCAGTATTTT,.,TRBV9,TRBJ2-3,.
CASRGGLTTDTQYF,TGTGCCAGTAGAGGGGGACTAACCACAGATACGCAGTATTTT,.,TRBV19,TRBJ2-3,.
CASRTGTQTEQFF,TGTGCCAGCAGAACCGGGACACAGACTGAGCAGTTCTTC,.,TRBV6-5,TRBJ2-1,.
CSVNGGENYGYTF,TGCAGCGTTAATGGAGGGGAAAACTATGGCTACACCTTC,.,TRBV29-1,TRBJ1-2,.
CASSALTNGQETQYF,TGTGCCAGCAGCGCCCTGACAAACGGCCAAGAGACCCAGTACTTC,.,TRBV7-2,TRBJ2-5,.
CASSPLSGTTLNEQFF,TGTGCCAGCTCACCCTTATCGGGAACAACCTTAAATGAGCAGTTCTTC,.,TRBV18,TRBJ2-1,.
CASSPDRNTGELFF,TGCGCCAGCAGCCCAGACAGGAACACCGGGGAGCTGTTTTTT,.,TRBV4-3,TRBJ2-2,.
CASSLAGQGLSYEQYF,TGTGCCAGCAGCTTAGCGGGGCAGGGGCTGTCCTACGAGCAGTACTTC,.,TRBV7-8,TRBJ2-7,.
CAWAGTSGFTDTQYF,TGTGCCTGGGCGGGGACTAGCGGGTTCACAGATACGCAGTATTTT,TRBD2,TRBV30,TRBJ2-3,.
CASSDRGGNYGYTF,TGCGCCAGCAGTGACAGGGGAGGGAACTATGGCTACACCTTC,.,TRBV10-2,TRBJ1-2,.
CASSYVSGGGTEAFF,TGTGCCAGCAGTTACGTATCGGGAGGGGGCACTGAAGCTTTCTTT,.,TRBV6-5,TRBJ1-1,.
CASSSQGQGPSNYGYTF,TGTGCCAGCAGTTCCCAGGGACAGGGGCCTTCTAACTATGGCTACACCTTC,TRBD1,TRBV27,TRBJ1-2,.
CASSLQALQGVTEAFF,TGTGCCAGCAGCTTGCAAGCTTTACAGGGGGTCACTGAAGCTTTCTTT,TRBD1,TRBV7-9,TRBJ1-1,.
CASSIGLPVQPQHF,TGTGCCAGTAGTATAGGACTACCCGTTCAGCCCCAGCATTTT,.,TRBV19,TRBJ1-5,.
CASSPGTVFSRTF,TGTGCCAGCTCACCTGGGACAGTCTTTAGTAGAACCTTC,TRBD1,TRBV18,TRBJ1-2,.
CAWSMGQGIFSTDTQYF,TGTGCCTGGAGTATGGGACAGGGGATTTTTAGCACAGATACGCAGTATTTT,TRBD1,TRBV30,TRBJ2-3,.
CASSLGDRVELFF,TGCGCCAGCAGCTTGGGGGACAGGGTCGAACTGTTTTTT,TRBD1,TRBV5-1,TRBJ1-4,.
CASRFGGGADTQYF,TGCGCCAGCAGATTTGGCGGGGGGGCGGATACGCAGTATTTT,TRBD2,TRBV4-1,TRBJ2-3,.
CASSIDLLSGGGYGYTF,TGTGCCAGTAGTATAGATCTATTGTCAGGGGGCGGCTATGGCTACACCTTC,TRBD1,TRBV19,TRBJ1-2,.
CASSLGAGNGYTF,TGTGCCAGCAGCTTAGGTGCGGGAAATGGCTACACCTTC,.,TRBV7-9,TRBJ1-2,.
CASSQSRAGGSEQYF,TGTGCCAGCAGCCAATCAAGGGCAGGGGGTAGCGAGCAGTACTTC,TRBD1,TRBV16,TRBJ2-7,.
CASSWDSQDYNEQFF,TGTGCCAGCAGCTGGGACTCCCAAGACTACAATGAGCAGTTCTTC,.,TRBV2,TRBJ2-1,.
CATSQPGGNEKLFF,TGTGCCACCAGCCAGCCGGGGGGGAATGAAAAACTGTTTTTT,.,TRBV15,TRBJ1-4,.
CASPRRGTEHYEQYF,TGTGCCAGTCCGCGTAGGGGGACAGAACACTACGAGCAGTACTTC,TRBD1,TRBV9,TRBJ2-7,few
CASSPSGPGTIYF,TGTGCCAGCAGTCCCTCTGGTCCAGGCACCATATATTTT,.,TRBV11-3,TRBJ1-3,.
CASSQDLAGGVASTDTQYF,TGCGCCAGCAGCCAAGACCTAGCGGGGGGTGTCGCTAGCACAGATACGCAGTATTTT,TRBD2,TRBV4-3,TRBJ2-3,once
CASSEASGGAEQFF,TGCGCCAGCAGTGAGGCTAGCGGGGGGGCGGAGCAGTTCTTC,TRBD2,TRBV10-2,TRBJ2-1,.
CASSLASGGPRGTDTQYF,TGTGCCAGCAGCCTGGCTAGCGGGGGCCCGCGGGGCACAGATACGCAGTATTTT,TRBD2,TRBV2,TRBJ2-3,.